The rows below give T cell receptor beta chains drawn from one sample of a study of immune heterogeneity within non-small cell lung tumors. One entry per CDR3 protein, called by TCRdb with MiXCR from the multiplex PCR reads. The sample yields just over 4,000 distinct CDR3 sequences, around 30% seen once. Source material: lung tumor tissue. Source of these receptors: a man in his 60s with non-small cell lung cancer. Each CDR3 is given with its conserved first and last residue. D genes are given only for firm matches. Some rows have no size entry. The others give once, few or many, or a class for an expanded clone.

V gene: TRBV5-4; clone size: NA; J gene: TRBJ2-7; D gene: TRBD2; CDR3 DNA: TGTGCCAGAAAGGCGGGAGGAGGCTACGAGCAGTACTTC; CDR3 protein: CARKAGGGYEQYF
V gene: TRBV5-1; clone size: medium-sized; J gene: TRBJ2-7; D gene: NA; CDR3 DNA: TGCGCCAGCAGCTTGGGTTTCGGCTACGAGCAGTACTTC; CDR3 protein: CASSLGFGYEQYF
V gene: TRBV5-4; clone size: few; J gene: TRBJ2-4; D gene: NA; CDR3 DNA: TGTGCCAGCAGCTTGCATGGTAGCAAAGCCAAAAACATTCAGTACTTC; CDR3 protein: CASSLHGSKAKNIQYF
V gene: TRBV19; clone size: large; J gene: TRBJ2-6; D gene: NA; CDR3 DNA: TGTGCCAGTAGTATAAGTCAGGACAGAAGCTCTGGGGCCAACGTCCTGACTTTC; CDR3 protein: CASSISQDRSSGANVLTF
V gene: TRBV6-5; clone size: few; J gene: TRBJ1-2; D gene: NA; CDR3 DNA: TGTGCCAGCAGTTACGATGTAGGACAGCTCTATGGCTACACCTTC; CDR3 protein: CASSYDVGQLYGYTF
V gene: TRBV4-3; clone size: NA; J gene: TRBJ2-7; D gene: TRBD2; CDR3 DNA: TGCGCCAGCAGCCAAGATCCTAGGACTAGCGGGCTTTCCGAGCAGTACTTC; CDR3 protein: CASSQDPRTSGLSEQYF
V gene: TRBV4-3; clone size: NA; J gene: TRBJ2-5; D gene: NA; CDR3 DNA: TGCGCCAGCAGCCCAACCGGGAGTCCCCAAGAGACCCAGTACTTC; CDR3 protein: CASSPTGSPQETQYF
V gene: TRBV7-2; clone size: few; J gene: TRBJ2-3; D gene: NA; CDR3 DNA: TGTGCCAGCAGCTTAAATCCCCGGGATACGCAGTATTTT; CDR3 protein: CASSLNPRDTQYF
V gene: TRBV27; clone size: NA; J gene: TRBJ2-5; D gene: TRBD1; CDR3 DNA: TGTGCCAGCAGTTTATTAGGACAGGGCAGGGAGACCCAGTACTTC; CDR3 protein: CASSLLGQGRETQYF
V gene: TRBV5-5; clone size: medium-sized; J gene: TRBJ2-5; D gene: TRBD2; CDR3 DNA: TGTGCCAGCAGCTTCGGGGGGATAGCGGGAGCCTTGGAGACCCAGTACTTC; CDR3 protein: CASSFGGIAGALETQYF
V gene: TRBV6-1; clone size: NA; J gene: TRBJ2-7; D gene: TRBD1; CDR3 DNA: TGTGCCAGCATAACGACCGGGACAGGGGGTGGCGAGCAGTACTTC; CDR3 protein: CASITTGTGGGEQYF
V gene: TRBV19; clone size: medium-sized; J gene: TRBJ2-7; D gene: TRBD2; CDR3 DNA: TGTGCCAGTAGTAGGGGAGGGCCCAGGAGCTCCTACGAGCAGTACTTC; CDR3 protein: CASSRGGPRSSYEQYF
V gene: TRBV29-1; clone size: medium-sized; J gene: TRBJ2-5; D gene: NA; CDR3 DNA: TGCAGCGTTGGGAATGCTAGCGTCCAAGAGACCCAGTACTTC; CDR3 protein: CSVGNASVQETQYF
V gene: TRBV6-1; clone size: medium-sized; J gene: TRBJ1-1; D gene: TRBD1; CDR3 DNA: TGTGCCAGCAGTGAAGGACAGGGGTTTAGACCGTCGCTCGCTTTCTTT; CDR3 protein: CASSEGQGFRPSLAFF
V gene: TRBV4-3; clone size: NA; J gene: TRBJ2-2; D gene: NA; CDR3 DNA: TGCGCCAGCAGCCAAATAGGAGGGGTTTTAACCGGGGAGCTGTTTTTT; CDR3 protein: CASSQIGGVLTGELFF
V gene: TRBV3-1; clone size: medium-sized; J gene: TRBJ2-2; D gene: NA; CDR3 DNA: TGTGCCAGCAGCCAAGCCCGGCGGCCGCCCGGGGAGCTGTTTTTT; CDR3 protein: CASSQARRPPGELFF
V gene: TRBV6-1; clone size: once; J gene: TRBJ1-1; D gene: NA; CDR3 DNA: TGTGCCAGCACTCTCGGGGTGAACACTGAAGCTTTCTTT; CDR3 protein: CASTLGVNTEAFF
V gene: TRBV2; clone size: few; J gene: TRBJ2-5; D gene: TRBD2; CDR3 DNA: TGTGCCAGCAGTGAAGGGACTAGCGGGAGTGGAGAGACCCAGTACTTC; CDR3 protein: CASSEGTSGSGETQYF
V gene: TRBV15; clone size: medium-sized; J gene: TRBJ2-5; D gene: TRBD1; CDR3 DNA: TGTGCCACCAGCAGAGATCAGGGGACAGCAACTCGGTACCAAGAGACCCAGTACTTC; CDR3 protein: CATSRDQGTATRYQETQYF
V gene: TRBV5-1; clone size: medium-sized; J gene: TRBJ2-3; D gene: NA; CDR3 DNA: TGCGCCAGCAGCATCACACTTTCCCACCCAGATACGCAGTATTTT; CDR3 protein: CASSITLSHPDTQYF
V gene: TRBV29-1; clone size: medium-sized; J gene: TRBJ2-6; D gene: TRBD2; CDR3 DNA: TGCAGCATCCGGGAGGAAGGGGCCAACGTCCTGACTTTC; CDR3 protein: CSIREEGANVLTF
V gene: TRBV9; clone size: NA; J gene: TRBJ2-7; D gene: TRBD1; CDR3 DNA: TGTGCCAGCAGCGCCCACCCCGGGACAGGGTACGAGCAGTACTTC; CDR3 protein: CASSAHPGTGYEQYF
V gene: TRBV29-1; clone size: medium-sized; J gene: TRBJ2-2; D gene: TRBD2; CDR3 DNA: TGCAGCGTTGGAGGGACTAGCGGGCACAACACCGGGGAGCTGTTTTTT; CDR3 protein: CSVGGTSGHNTGELFF
V gene: TRBV11-1; clone size: few; J gene: TRBJ1-6; D gene: NA; CDR3 DNA: TGTGCCAGCAGCCAGGATACTTATAATTCACCCCTCCACTTT; CDR3 protein: CASSQDTYNSPLHF
V gene: TRBV5-1; clone size: medium-sized; J gene: TRBJ2-7; D gene: TRBD2; CDR3 DNA: TGCGCCAGCAGCTTGAATAGCGGGAGCCTTGGCGAGCAGTACTTC; CDR3 protein: CASSLNSGSLGEQYF
V gene: TRBV3-1; clone size: medium-sized; J gene: TRBJ1-6; D gene: NA; CDR3 DNA: TGTGCCAGCAGCCAACAGGGGCAGGTTAATTCACCCCTCCACTTT; CDR3 protein: CASSQQGQVNSPLHF
V gene: TRBV6-1; clone size: medium-sized; J gene: TRBJ2-2; D gene: NA; CDR3 DNA: TGTGCCAGCAGTGATTTGTCGCCACTTTGGGGGGAGCTGTTTTTT; CDR3 protein: CASSDLSPLWGELFF
V gene: TRBV10-2; clone size: once; J gene: TRBJ2-7; D gene: NA; CDR3 DNA: TGCGCCACCTACAGCTCCTACGAGCAGTACTTC; CDR3 protein: CATYSSYEQYF
V gene: TRBV4-2; clone size: medium-sized; J gene: TRBJ1-4; D gene: NA; CDR3 DNA: TGTGCCAGCAGCCAAGGGGCAGGGAATGAAAAACTGTTTTTT; CDR3 protein: CASSQGAGNEKLFF
V gene: TRBV15; clone size: medium-sized; J gene: TRBJ2-2; D gene: NA; CDR3 DNA: TGTGCCACCAGTACGGTGACCAACACCGGGGAGCTGTTTTTT; CDR3 protein: CATSTVTNTGELFF
V gene: TRBV25-1; clone size: few; J gene: TRBJ2-7; D gene: NA; CDR3 DNA: TGTGCCAGCAGCCAACTCGAAGCAGCCTACGAGCAGTACTTC; CDR3 protein: CASSQLEAAYEQYF
V gene: TRBV7-3; clone size: few; J gene: TRBJ2-1; D gene: TRBD2; CDR3 DNA: TGTGCCAGCAGCCTGCGGACTAGCGGGAGGAGCTCCTACAATGAGCAGTTCTTC; CDR3 protein: CASSLRTSGRSSYNEQFF
V gene: TRBV20-1; clone size: NA; J gene: TRBJ1-5; D gene: TRBD1; CDR3 DNA: TGCAGTGCTAGAGACCCCGGGACAGGGATTTTTCAGCCCCAGCATTTT; CDR3 protein: CSARDPGTGIFQPQHF
V gene: TRBV20-1; clone size: few; J gene: TRBJ2-1; D gene: NA; CDR3 DNA: TGCAGTGCTAGAGGGTTAGCGGCCTACAATGAGCAGTTCTTC; CDR3 protein: CSARGLAAYNEQFF
V gene: TRBV2; clone size: large; J gene: TRBJ2-7; D gene: TRBD1; CDR3 DNA: TGTGCCAGCAGTGGGGGGACAGGGGGCCTCTACGAGCAGTACTTC; CDR3 protein: CASSGGTGGLYEQYF
V gene: TRBV27; clone size: medium-sized; J gene: TRBJ1-6; D gene: NA; CDR3 DNA: TGTGCCAGCAGTTTATCGAACCCGGGACTCAGGGGTTCACCCCTCCACTTT; CDR3 protein: CASSLSNPGLRGSPLHF
V gene: TRBV29-1; clone size: few; J gene: TRBJ2-5; D gene: NA; CDR3 DNA: TGCAGCGTCGGGGAGACCCAGTACTTC; CDR3 protein: CSVGETQYF